Following are 3 T cell receptor beta chains from one sample sequenced in a study of siplizumab effects on memory and regulatory T cells. Only in-frame clones appear in the TCRdb table, and some are missing; sequencing was by immunoSEQ multiplex PCR. The profile shows tens of thousands of clones, approximately 95% of them singletons. The specimen was non-Treg CD4+ T cells sorted from blood. Receptors were obtained from a human donor in good health.

V usage is TRBV5-1 and J usage is TRBJ2-4; the D is unclear. The V gene's germline CDR1 is SGHRS and CDR2 YFSETQ. The V end was cut by 4 bases, the J end by 2 bases, with 7 bases between. The CDR3 length is 13 residues. The CDR3 DNA follows: TGCGCCAGCAGCCGCGGCTCCAAAAACATTCAGTACTTC. The encoded protein is CASSRGSKNIQYF. The full variable domain, with the rest looked up from reference TRBV5-1 and TRBJ2-4, is KAGVTQTPRYLIKTRGQQVTLSCSPISGHRSVSWYQQTPGQGLQFLFEYFSETQRNKGNFPGRFSGRQFSNSRSEMNVSTLELGDSALYLCASSRGSKNIQYFGAGTRLSVL.

The rearrangement joins TRBV5-1 to TRBJ2-1, with 15 bases fitting TRBD2. J gave up 2 bases and V 4 bases, and 7 bases lay outside the gene matches. Germline-derived CDR1 and CDR2 are SGHRS and YFSETQ. The CDR3 loop spans 18 amino acids. In DNA form, the CDR3 reads TGCGCCAGCAGCCGGACTAGCGGGAGGGCCTTTCCCTACAATGAGCAGTTCTTC. Translation: CASSRTSGRAFPYNEQFF.

This chain links TRBV6-6 with TRBJ2-7; D gene uncertain. V lost 5 bases and J lost 2, with 10 bases in between. The CDR3 totals 13 residues. CDR1 is MNHNY, CDR2 SVGAGI, per germline (reference sequence). CDR3 DNA sequence: TGTGCCAGCAGTATAGACACAGCCTACGAGCAGTACTTC. Translated: CASSIDTAYEQYF.